Below are 2 T cell receptor beta chains sequenced from a single sample in a study of control samples from healthy donors and cancer patients. The protocol was immunoSEQ multiplex PCR, while the TCRdb copy is restricted to in-frame clones and leaves out a portion. The table includes 350,000 to 450,000 clones, 80% to 95% detected once. The sequenced material came from PBMCs. These TCRs come from a man in his forties or fifties with head and neck cancer.

This clone was seen only a few times. The chain is built from TRBV7-9 and TRBJ2-1; 11 bases map to TRBD2. The germline V gene has CDR1 SEHNR and CDR2 FQNEAQ (reference sequence). CDR3 length equals 15 residues. Germline trimming cut 5 bases from V and 7 bases from J; bases unmatched to any gene: 7. The CDR3 sequence: CASSPGLAAGNEQFF. The CDR3 bases are TGTGCCAGCAGCCCGGGACTAGCGGCCGGAAATGAGCAGTTCTTC. Using reference TRBV7-9 and TRBJ2-1 for the parts outside the CDR3, the full variable domain is DTGVSQNPRHKITKRGQNVTFRCDPISEHNRLYWYRQTLGQGPEFLTYFQNEAQLEKSRLLSDRFSAERPKGSFSTLEIQRTEQGDSAMYLCASSPGLAAGNEQFFGPGTRLTVL.

This clone was recorded once. V is TRBV7-9 and J is TRBJ2-7, with 12 positions matching TRBD2. Germline loops: CDR1 SEHNR, CDR2 FQNEAQ (reference sequence). The CDR3 totals 15 residues. The V and J ends lost 5 bases and 8 bases, in that order; junction bases with no gene match: 10. The CDR3 bases are TGTGCCAGCAGCATACCGACTAGCGGGGGCGAGCAGCAGTACTTC. Translated, it gives CASSIPTSGGEQQYF.